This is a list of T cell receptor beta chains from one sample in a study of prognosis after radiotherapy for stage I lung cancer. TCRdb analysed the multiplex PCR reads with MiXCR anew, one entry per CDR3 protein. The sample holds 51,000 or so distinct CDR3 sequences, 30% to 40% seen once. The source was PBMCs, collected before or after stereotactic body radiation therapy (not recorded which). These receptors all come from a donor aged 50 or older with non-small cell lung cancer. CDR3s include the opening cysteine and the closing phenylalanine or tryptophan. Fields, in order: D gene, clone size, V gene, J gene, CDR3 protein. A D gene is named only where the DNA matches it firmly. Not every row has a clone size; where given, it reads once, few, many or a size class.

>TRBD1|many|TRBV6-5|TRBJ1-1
CASSYRGLLAFF
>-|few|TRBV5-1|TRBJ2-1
CASSIQGARHEQFF
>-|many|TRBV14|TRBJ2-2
CASSQGRRRAGTGELFF
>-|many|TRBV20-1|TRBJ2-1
CSARGPLSHNEQFF
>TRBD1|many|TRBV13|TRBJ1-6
CASSLSQGNSPLHF
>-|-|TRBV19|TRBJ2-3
CASSIDRGAGVGTDTQYF
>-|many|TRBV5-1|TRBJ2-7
CASSLQDSYYEQYF
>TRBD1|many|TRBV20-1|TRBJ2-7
CSAEPQGLYYEQYF
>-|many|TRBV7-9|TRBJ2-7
CASSEGGWGSYEQYF
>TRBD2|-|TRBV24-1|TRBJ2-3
CATGMQPRGIAGSYTSTDTQYF
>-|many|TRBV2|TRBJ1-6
CASSEDGGLTNSPLHF
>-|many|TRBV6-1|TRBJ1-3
CASRMGPTGGNTIYF
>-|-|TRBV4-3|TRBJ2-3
CASSQEGARGADTQYF
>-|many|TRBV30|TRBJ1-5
CAWSKNQGIQPQHF
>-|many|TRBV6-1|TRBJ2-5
CASTLGGETQYF
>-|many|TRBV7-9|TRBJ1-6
CASSLDGLRGSPLHF
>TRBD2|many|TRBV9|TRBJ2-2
CASSVSPAGGPGELFF
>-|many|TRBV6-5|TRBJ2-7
CASSYVPPGAYEQYF
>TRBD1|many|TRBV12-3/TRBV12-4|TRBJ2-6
CASSFRSLDRFASGANVLTF
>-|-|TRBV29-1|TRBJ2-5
CSVVSGGAQFAETQYF
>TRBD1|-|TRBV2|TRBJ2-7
CASSAVYLDRVHEQYF
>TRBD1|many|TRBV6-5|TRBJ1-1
CASSYLTGINTEAFF
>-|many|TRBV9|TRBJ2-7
CASSPGRYEQYF
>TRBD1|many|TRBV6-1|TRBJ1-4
CASSLHSQGALEKLFF
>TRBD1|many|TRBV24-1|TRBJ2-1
CATTAGGSYNEQFF
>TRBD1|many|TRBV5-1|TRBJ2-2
CASSPGQGVIGELFF
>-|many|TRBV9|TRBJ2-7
CASSVRPRDPRDYEQYF
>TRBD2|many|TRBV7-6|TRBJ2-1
CASSHRDYVQGEQFF
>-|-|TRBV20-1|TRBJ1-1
CSAKGGLRAEAFF
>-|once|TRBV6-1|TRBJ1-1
CVSIREGLNTEAFF
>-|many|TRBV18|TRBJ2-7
CASSPGSYEQYF
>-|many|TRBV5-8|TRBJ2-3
CASSLGQGGPDTQYF
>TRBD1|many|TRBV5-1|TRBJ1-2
CASSLAGTRGDGYTF
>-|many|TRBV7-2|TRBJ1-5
CASSTTPGGNQPQHF
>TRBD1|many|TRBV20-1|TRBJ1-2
CSASLVGQGEGGYTF
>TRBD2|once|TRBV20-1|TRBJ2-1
CSARVTSGSDEQFF
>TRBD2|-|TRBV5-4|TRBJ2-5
CASILPSGIARGTQYF
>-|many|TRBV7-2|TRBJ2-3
CASSADPSTDTQYF
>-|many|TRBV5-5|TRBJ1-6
CASSSGVYNSPLHF
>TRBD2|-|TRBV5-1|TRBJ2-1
CASSLDLGGGYNEQFF
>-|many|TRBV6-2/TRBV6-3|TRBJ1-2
CASSFRIYGYTF
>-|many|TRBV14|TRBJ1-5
CASSYVGGAQHF
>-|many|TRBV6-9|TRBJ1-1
CASSYSMGLRGGTEAFF
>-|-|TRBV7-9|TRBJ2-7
CASSPRPDYEQYF
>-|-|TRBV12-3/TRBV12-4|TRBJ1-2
CANSRSGPYYGYTF
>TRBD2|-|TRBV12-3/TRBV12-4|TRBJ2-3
CASSDGTSGRTPLDTQYF
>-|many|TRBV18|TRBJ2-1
CASSGTQDNEQFF
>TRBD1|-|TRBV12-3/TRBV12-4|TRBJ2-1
CASSSRQGGSYNEQFF
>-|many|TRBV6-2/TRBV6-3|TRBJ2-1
CASRGLDQTYNEQFF
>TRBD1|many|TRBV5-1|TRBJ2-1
CASSPQGQGVNEQFF
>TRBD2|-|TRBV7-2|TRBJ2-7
CASSLKNQFGGGYEQYF
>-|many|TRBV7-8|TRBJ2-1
CASSLATESSYNEQFF
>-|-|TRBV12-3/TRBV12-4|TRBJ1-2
CASSVSSSHGYTF
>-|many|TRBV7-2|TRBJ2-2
CASSSSPSAPRAGELFF
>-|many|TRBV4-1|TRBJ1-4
CASSQSGGVNEKLFF
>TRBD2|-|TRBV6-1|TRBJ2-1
CASKTTSGGNYNEQFF
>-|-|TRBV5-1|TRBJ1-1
CASSLSVQNTEAFF